Listed here is a single T cell receptor beta chain. This clonotype was observed at least ten times. The antigen it recognizes is unknown. Per-base qualities were not stored, and no clone one base away is much larger. The CDR3 starts with the cysteine, ends with the phenylalanine, and has 19 residues. Of the read, only the CDR3 DNA is kept; its 57 bases are in frame from base 1. Here V drops 4 bases and J drops 2 bases, and the junction holds 15 bases not matched to any gene. CDR1 MDHEN and CDR2 SYDVKM were looked up in the germline V gene. In the paper's terms, the time point label means: persistent/refractory GD, antithyroid drugs over 5 years with positive TRAb. RNA was extracted from PBMCs in TRIzol for both TCR sequencing and RNA sequencing. The diagnosis of Graves' disease was made according to American Thyroid Association guidelines. Recruitment of patients was carried out at an endocrinology department in Xi'an, China. Each patient gave around 9 milliliters of peripheral blood, collected in an EDTA anticoagulant tube. Ficoll Paque Plus density gradient separation was used to isolate PBMCs, and no further T cell sorting was performed. An Agilent 2100 Bioanalyzer and agarose gel were used to check RNA quality, while a NanoDrop 2000 measured RNA concentration.

The data belong to a study of regulatory T cells in long-lasting Graves disease (dated by TCRdb to about 2021). General notes on the study: Persistent Graves' disease was defined as antithyroid drug treatment for over 5 years with persistently positive TSH receptor autoantibodies. Patients with persistent Graves' disease were compared with patients with newly diagnosed Graves' disease using TCR sequencing and RNA sequencing of peripheral blood. The study was conducted in China and was registered as a clinical trial. A total of around 35 samples underwent TCR sequencing: around 13 from persistent and about 20 from newly diagnosed Graves' disease patients. On average, persistent Graves' disease patients in the clinical cohort had been on antithyroid drugs for about 9.7 years. General findings and caveats noted by the study authors: The study examined only peripheral blood because the primary lesion, thyroid tissue, could not be accessed. The authors acknowledged the small sample size as a limitation that may reduce accuracy. Compared with newly diagnosed patients, persistent Graves' disease patients had lower TCR Shannon entropy and fewer highly expanded clones, which suggests clonal expansion. Patients with persistent disease shared more public clonotypes (about 2,700) than newly diagnosed patients did (roughly 970). Persistent disease showed preferential use of TRBV28, TRBJ1-2 and TRBJ2-5, whereas newly diagnosed disease favored TRBV20-1 and TRBJ2-1. Sequencing and analysis were restricted to the TCR beta chain.

The receptor library was made with multiplex PCR. These reads were obtained on an Illumina HiSeq 4000. To build TCR beta libraries, CDR3 regions were amplified by Arm-PCR using iRepertoire HTBI primers. Before sequencing, the PCR products went through gel purification. As for the original processing: Gene usage analysis of CDR3 amino acid clonotypes used the roughly 60 TRBV and some 15 TRBJ segments found across samples. Filtered high-quality paired reads were merged into contigs using COPE and FqMerger. BLAST was used to align contigs to the IMGT TRBV, TRBD and TRBJ reference genes, and CDR3 was defined following IMGT. Clonotypes above 0.1% frequency were classified as highly expanded clones. Repertoire diversity was measured by Shannon entropy, and V-J evenness by the Gini coefficient. Public clonotypes were defined as clonotypes shared by more than one individual. TCRdb cleaned the public reads at Q25 with fastp, built clones with MiXCR and kept in-frame beta chains. Duplicate CDR3 protein sequences are folded into a single record with the most common DNA and genes. TCRdb's processing, not the study's, gives the V and J calls here. The sample has approximately 360,000 distinct CDR3 sequences on record, roughly 20% of them singletons. Approximately 30% of the sample lies in the top ten.

This sequence originates from a woman aged 40 to 49 with Graves disease. Donor details come from another sample of the same person, matched by shared clones. The V gene is TRBV28 and the J gene is TRBJ2-4, and TRBD2 matches 9 of the central bases. The sequences come from peripheral blood mononuclear cells (PBMCs), collected when the disease was refractory, from a patient treated with antithyroid drugs. The encoded CDR3 is CASSSSGLASPNPKNIQYF. The DNA reads TGTGCCAGCAGTTCCTCGGGACTAGCCTCCCCCAACCCCAAAAACATTCAGTACTTC.